Listed below are T cell receptor beta chains from one sample, sequenced in a study of T cells and copy number aberrations in small-cell lung cancer. Sequencing was performed with immunoSEQ multiplex PCR; in TCRdb, only in-frame clones are kept and a portion is missing. The sample lists roughly 1,500 clones, 85% seen once, with 6.2% in the top ten. The sequenced material came from normal tissue next to the tumor. Every receptor here comes from a man in his 60s with small cell lung cancer. Each CDR3 is given with its conserved first and last residue. The D gene is left open where the match is weak. Expanded clones get a size class; other rows say once, few or many, or leave the size out.

j_gene: TRBJ2-7; v_gene: TRBV7-9; d_gene: TRBD1; abundance: once; CDR3nt: TGTGCCAGCAGCCCCCGGGACAGCACGCCTTACGAGCAGTACTTC; CDR3aa: CASSPRDSTPYEQYF
j_gene: TRBJ2-5; v_gene: TRBV7-2; d_gene: .; abundance: .; CDR3nt: TGTGCCAGCAGCTTAGTGGCATCTCAAGAGACCCAGTACTTC; CDR3aa: CASSLVASQETQYF
j_gene: TRBJ1-1; v_gene: TRBV6-5; d_gene: .; abundance: .; CDR3nt: TGTGCCAGCAGGGGTCTGAACACTGAAGCTTTCTTT; CDR3aa: CASRGLNTEAFF
j_gene: TRBJ2-7; v_gene: TRBV7-8; d_gene: TRBD1; abundance: .; CDR3nt: TGTGCCAGCAGCTTATCCGACAGGGGCTCCTACGAGCAGTACTTC; CDR3aa: CASSLSDRGSYEQYF
j_gene: TRBJ1-4; v_gene: TRBV7-8; d_gene: .; abundance: .; CDR3nt: TGTGCCAGCAGTGGGGGGGGCTATGAAAAACTGTTTTTT; CDR3aa: CASSGGGYEKLFF
j_gene: TRBJ1-1; v_gene: TRBV4-1; d_gene: .; abundance: .; CDR3nt: TGCGCCAGCAGCCAAGAAGGCGCGAACACTGAAGCTTTCTTT; CDR3aa: CASSQEGANTEAFF
j_gene: TRBJ1-2; v_gene: TRBV4-3; d_gene: .; abundance: .; CDR3nt: TGCGCCAGCAGCCAAGATTCCCAATCTGGAGGCTACACCTTC; CDR3aa: CASSQDSQSGGYTF
j_gene: TRBJ2-7; v_gene: TRBV2; d_gene: TRBD2; abundance: .; CDR3nt: TGTGCCAGCAGGGGGACTAGCGGCACCTACGAGCAGTACTTC; CDR3aa: CASRGTSGTYEQYF
j_gene: TRBJ2-3; v_gene: TRBV27; d_gene: .; abundance: .; CDR3nt: TGTGCCAGCAGTCACCGACTACGTCGATTCACAGATACGCAGTATTTT; CDR3aa: CASSHRLRRFTDTQYF
j_gene: TRBJ2-1; v_gene: TRBV9; d_gene: TRBD1; abundance: .; CDR3nt: TGTGCCAGCAGCGTCTCGACCGGGACAGGGTCCAATGAGCAGTTCTTC; CDR3aa: CASSVSTGTGSNEQFF
j_gene: TRBJ2-7; v_gene: TRBV5-4; d_gene: .; abundance: few; CDR3nt: TGTGCCAGCAGCTTGGCCTCCGGGACCGCTAGCTCCTACGAGCAGTACTTC; CDR3aa: CASSLASGTASSYEQYF
j_gene: TRBJ2-3; v_gene: TRBV7-9; d_gene: .; abundance: .; CDR3nt: TGTGCCAGCAGCTGGGACCCTTTCACAGATACGCAGTATTTT; CDR3aa: CASSWDPFTDTQYF
j_gene: TRBJ1-1; v_gene: TRBV30; d_gene: .; abundance: .; CDR3nt: TGTGCCTGGAGGCCTCGGTGGATGAACACTGAAGCTTTCTTT; CDR3aa: CAWRPRWMNTEAFF
j_gene: TRBJ2-2; v_gene: TRBV2; d_gene: TRBD1; abundance: .; CDR3nt: TGTGCCAGCAGTGGCCAGGGACAGGGGGCGACCGGGGAGCTGTTTTTT; CDR3aa: CASSGQGQGATGELFF
j_gene: TRBJ2-1; v_gene: TRBV27; d_gene: .; abundance: .; CDR3nt: TGTGCCAGCAGTTTAAAGACTTACAATGAGCAGTTCTTC; CDR3aa: CASSLKTYNEQFF
j_gene: TRBJ2-3; v_gene: TRBV29-1; d_gene: TRBD2; abundance: .; CDR3nt: TGCAGCGTCGTAGGGGCTAGCGGAGCAGATACGCAGTATTTT; CDR3aa: CSVVGASGADTQYF
j_gene: TRBJ2-5; v_gene: TRBV7-8; d_gene: .; abundance: .; CDR3nt: TGTGCCAGCAGCTCGGGAGTTCGACGCGAGACCCAGTACTTC; CDR3aa: CASSSGVRRETQYF
j_gene: TRBJ1-1; v_gene: TRBV29-1; d_gene: TRBD1; abundance: .; CDR3nt: TGCAGCGCCGGACAGGGGGACACTGAAGCTTTCTTT; CDR3aa: CSAGQGDTEAFF
j_gene: TRBJ1-2; v_gene: TRBV6-1; d_gene: TRBD1; abundance: .; CDR3nt: TGTGCCAGCACCACCGACAGGGGAAGAGGCTACACCTTC; CDR3aa: CASTTDRGRGYTF
j_gene: TRBJ2-1; v_gene: TRBV7-9; d_gene: TRBD1; abundance: .; CDR3nt: TGTGCCAGCAGCTTAGACAGGGGGAGGAACAATGAGCAGTTCTTC; CDR3aa: CASSLDRGRNNEQFF